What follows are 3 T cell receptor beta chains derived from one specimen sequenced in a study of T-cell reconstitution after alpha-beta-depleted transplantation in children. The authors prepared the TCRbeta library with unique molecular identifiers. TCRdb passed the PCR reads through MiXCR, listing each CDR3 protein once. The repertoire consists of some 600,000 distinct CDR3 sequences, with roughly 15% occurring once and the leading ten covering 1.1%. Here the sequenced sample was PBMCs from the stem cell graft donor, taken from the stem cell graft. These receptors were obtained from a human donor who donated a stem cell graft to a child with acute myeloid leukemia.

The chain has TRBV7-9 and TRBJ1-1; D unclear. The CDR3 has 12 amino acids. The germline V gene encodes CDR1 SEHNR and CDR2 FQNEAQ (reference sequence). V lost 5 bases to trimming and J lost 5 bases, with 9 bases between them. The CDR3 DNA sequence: TGTGCCAGCAGCCAACTTAGGACTGAAGCTTTCTTT. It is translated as CASSQLRTEAFF.

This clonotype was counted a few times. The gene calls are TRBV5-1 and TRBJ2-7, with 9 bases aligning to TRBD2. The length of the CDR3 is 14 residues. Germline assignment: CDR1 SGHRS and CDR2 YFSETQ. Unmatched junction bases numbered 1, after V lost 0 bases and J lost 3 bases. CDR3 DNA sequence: TGCGCCAGCAGCTTGGGTAGCGGGGGCTACGAGCAGTACGTC. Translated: CASSLGSGGYEQYV.

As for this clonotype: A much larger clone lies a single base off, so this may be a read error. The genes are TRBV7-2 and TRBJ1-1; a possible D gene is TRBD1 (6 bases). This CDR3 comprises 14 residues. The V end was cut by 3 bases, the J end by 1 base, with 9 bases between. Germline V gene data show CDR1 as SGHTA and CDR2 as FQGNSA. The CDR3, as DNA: TGTGCCAGCAGCTTTTGGACAGCGAACACTGAAGCTTTCTTT. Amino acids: CASSFWTANTEAFF.